This record covers a single T cell receptor beta chain. Its antigen is as yet unknown. The data are from a study of cytomegalovirus exposure and HLA in healthy donors. Both 60 Vbeta primers and 13 Jbeta primers went into the PCR. Libraries were prepared by immunoSEQ multiplex PCR; TCRdb keeps only in-frame clonotypes and omits some of them. There are over 120,000 clones in the sample; over 75% occur only once, and 2.4% lies in the top ten. Study-wide points: Diagnosis of cytomegalovirus status made by the classifier reportedly showed high specificity and sensitivity. A prior analysis recorded that most TCR beta V segments were productive about 87% or about 30% of the time. 16,951 TCR beta sequences were associated with HLA alleles at 0.05 false discovery rate in a later analysis. It was 150 or so TCR beta chains that were listed as cytomegalovirus-associated.

The receptor was derived from a man between 45 and 60 years old in good health and CMV-seronegative. The sequenced material came from PBMCs.

CDR3 in amino acids: CASSLGAGGPFRSYEQYF. In DNA, the CDR3 is TGTGCCAGCAGCTTGGGAGCGGGAGGGCCTTTTCGTTCCTACGAGCAGTACTTC. The V call is TRBV5-8, the J call TRBJ2-7; TRBD2 matches 10 bases. CDR1 is SGHTS, CDR2 YDEGEE, per germline. This CDR3 region has 18 residues. V shed 0 bases, J shed 1 base, and the junction held 10 bases outside the gene matches.